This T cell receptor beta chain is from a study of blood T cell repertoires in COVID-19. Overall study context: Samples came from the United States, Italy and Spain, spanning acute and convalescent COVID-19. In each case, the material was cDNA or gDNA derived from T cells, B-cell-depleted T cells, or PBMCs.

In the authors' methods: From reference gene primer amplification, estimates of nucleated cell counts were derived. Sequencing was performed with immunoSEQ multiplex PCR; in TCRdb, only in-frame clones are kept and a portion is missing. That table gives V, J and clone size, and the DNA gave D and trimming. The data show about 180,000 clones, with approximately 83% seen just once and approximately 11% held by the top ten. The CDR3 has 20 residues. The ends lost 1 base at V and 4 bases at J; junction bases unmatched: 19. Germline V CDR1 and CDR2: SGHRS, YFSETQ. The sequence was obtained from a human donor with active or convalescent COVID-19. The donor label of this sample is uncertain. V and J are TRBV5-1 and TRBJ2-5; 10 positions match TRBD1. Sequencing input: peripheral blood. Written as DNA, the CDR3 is TGCGCCAGCAGCTTGCTTGGGACAGGGGTCGGGACTCCGCCCCGAGAGACCCAGTACTTC. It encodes CASSLLGTGVGTPPRETQYF.